The 15 T cell receptor beta chains listed next were all sequenced from one sample in a study of T cell responses to AZD1222 COVID-19 vaccine. Libraries were prepared by immunoSEQ multiplex PCR; TCRdb keeps only in-frame clonotypes and omits some of them. The table has approximately 80,000 clones, 87% seen once. Sequencing used peripheral blood, obtained on day 0 of AZD1222 vaccination. These receptors were obtained from an adult in good health.

V usage is TRBV15 and J usage is TRBJ2-1; 10 positions agree with TRBD2. Germline V gene lookup returns CDR1 LNHNV and CDR2 YYDKDF (reference sequence). V was pared by 4 bases and J by 0 bases, with 6 bases of the junction left unmatched. CDR3 length: 17 amino acids. The CDR3 sequence: CATSNRAGGSSYNEQFF. CDR3 sequence (DNA): TGTGCCACCAGCAACCGAGCGGGAGGGAGCTCCTACAATGAGCAGTTCTTC.

This clone was seen a single time. V usage is TRBV5-1 and J usage is TRBJ2-7; weak D call: TRBD1 (5 bases). V lost 1 base, J lost 4 bases, and 12 bases lay in between. The CDR3 has 14 amino acids. Per the germline V gene, CDR1 is SGHRS and CDR2 is YFSETQ. This CDR3 reads CASSLWQGLYEQYF. DNA for the CDR3: TGCGCCAGCAGCTTGTGGCAGGGCCTTTACGAGCAGTACTTC.

This rearrangement joins TRBV9 to TRBJ1-2; tentative D call: TRBD1 (5 bases). V dropped 3 bases and J dropped 6 bases, with 18 bases sitting between them. The length of the CDR3 is 15 residues. Germline V lookup: CDR1 SGDLS, CDR2 YYNGEE. The CDR3 loop is CASSEGLSGVDGYTF. The DNA for the CDR3 is TGTGCCAGCAGCGAGGGACTGTCGGGGGTCGATGGCTACACCTTC.

The chain is built from TRBV5-1 and TRBJ2-5; D remains ambiguous. CDR1 and CDR2 from the germline V gene are SGHRS and YFSETQ. This CDR3 contains 14 residues. V lost 2 bases to trimming and J lost 0 bases, with 8 bases between them. The CDR3 bases are TGCGCCAGCAGCTTTTTGTCAGACCAAGAGACCCAGTACTTC. Amino acids: CASSFLSDQETQYF.

The chain employs TRBV7-3 and TRBJ2-5; no reliable D call. CDR1 SGHTA and CDR2 FQGTGA come from the germline V gene. The CDR3 contains 13 residues. Trimming took 3 bases from V and 1 from J, leaving 6 bases between them. The CDR3 sequence is CASSFGSQETQYF. The CDR3 bases are TGTGCCAGCAGCTTTGGCAGCCAAGAGACCCAGTACTTC.

The chain is built from TRBV2 and TRBJ2-2; TRBD1 aligns across 7 bases. The CDR3 is 15 residues long. Germline V gives CDR1 SNHLY, CDR2 FYNNEI. The trim removed 6 bases at V and 2 bases at J, leaving 6 bases unmatched. Here the CDR3 DNA reads TGTGCCAGCAGACGAAACAGGGGAAACACCGGGGAGCTGTTTTTT. It specifies CASRRNRGNTGELFF.

The rearrangement joins TRBV30 to TRBJ1-2, with D perhaps TRBD1 (5 bases). Germline V gives CDR1 GTSNPN, CDR2 SVGIG (reference sequence). This CDR3 spans 16 amino acids. The germline V and J ends were trimmed by 0 bases and 8 bases, with 22 bases remaining between them. The CDR3 DNA reads as TGTGCCTGGAGTGTAAGTAGGACAATCCTCCAGAGGGGCTACACCTTC. Protein product: CAWSVSRTILQRGYTF.

The V call is TRBV24-1, the J call TRBJ2-1; D possibly corresponds to TRBD2 (7 bases). Trimming pared 3 bases from V and 7 bases from J, leaving 12 bases between. Germline V gene sequence: CDR1 KGHDR, CDR2 SFDVKD. The CDR3 contains 14 residues. This CDR3 is CATSDQGGGNEQFF. The CDR3, as DNA: TGTGCCACCAGTGATCAGGGAGGGGGTAATGAGCAGTTCTTC.

This chain uses TRBV7-3 with TRBJ2-1, with 12 nucleotides matching TRBD2. With V trimmed by 5 bases and J by 7 bases, 9 bases remained unmatched. CDR3 length: 16 amino acids. Per the germline V gene, CDR1 is SGHTA and CDR2 is FQGTGA. The CDR3 nucleotides read TGTGCCAGCAGCCCTCGGGGACTAGCGGGCCCTAATGAGCAGTTCTTC. Its translation is CASSPRGLAGPNEQFF.

In DNA form, the CDR3 reads TGTGCCAGCACAGGCACTAGTTGGAATGAGCAGTTCTTC. This translates into CASTGTSWNEQFF. This chain connects TRBV6-5 to TRBJ2-1; a possible D gene is TRBD2 (5 bases). Trimming took 7 bases from V and 7 from J, leaving 14 bases between them. Looked up from germline, CDR1 is MNHEY and CDR2 is SVGAGI. The CDR3 runs 13 residues.

The chain has TRBV12-3 or TRBV12-4 and TRBJ2-1, with D unresolved. The CDR3 contains 11 residues. V shed 8 bases and J shed 6 bases, with 8 bases lying between them. In nucleotides, the CDR3 is TGTGCCAGCTCCCTCGGCAATGAGCAGTTCTTC. Its translation is CASSLGNEQFF.

The V gene is TRBV11-3, the J gene TRBJ2-5, with D possibly TRBD2 on 6 matching bases. With 3 bases removed from V and 3 bases from J, the gap between germline ends came to 8 bases. From germline, CDR1 is SGHNT and CDR2 YENEEA. The CDR3 sequence is 13 residues long. The CDR3 protein is CASSLGEEETQYF. The CDR3 nucleotides are TGTGCCAGCAGCTTGGGGGAGGAAGAGACCCAGTACTTC. Variable domain in full (rest from reference TRBV11-3 and TRBJ2-5): EAGVVQSPRYKIIEKKQPVAFWCNPISGHNTLYWYLQNLGQGPELLIRYENEEAVDDSQLPKDRFSAERLKGVDSTLKIQPAELGDSAVYLCASSLGEEETQYFGPGTRLLVL.

This clone was seen just once. The chain combines TRBV27 with TRBJ1-2; 11 nucleotides agree with TRBD1. The germline gives CDR1 MNHEY, CDR2 SMNVEV (reference sequence). This CDR3 region has 18 residues. The V segment lost 3 bases and the J segment 3 bases; nucleotides outside the gene matches: 12. In DNA form, the CDR3 reads TGTGCCAGCAGTTTCCGGTCCTCCGGGACAGGGGGGGACTATGGCTACACCTTC. It encodes CASSFRSSGTGGDYGYTF.

The V gene is TRBV9, the J gene TRBJ2-7, with a possible D match to TRBD1 (6 bases). The CDR3 extends over 15 amino acids. Germline-derived CDR1 and CDR2 are SGDLS and YYNGEE. V was cut by 0 bases and J by 7 bases, with 17 bases left in between. The CDR3 coding sequence is TGTGCCAGCAGCGTAGATGGGGGCCCCTCTTGGGAGCAGTACTTC. It is translated as CASSVDGGPSWEQYF.

V gene TRBV7-2 combines with J gene TRBJ2-7; 10 positions agree with TRBD2. CDR1 SGHTA and CDR2 FQGNSA come from the germline V gene. The CDR3 length is 14 residues. J lost 2 bases, V lost 4 bases, and 2 bases had no gene match. The CDR3 DNA reads as TGTGCCAGCAGCTCACTAGCGGGAACCTACGAGCAGTACTTC. It specifies CASSSLAGTYEQYF.